The 26 T cell receptor beta chains below were found in one sample sequenced in a study of blood T cell repertoires in COVID-19. Data came from immunoSEQ multiplex PCR; TCRdb stores just in-frame clones and leaves some out. This table holds fewer than 120,000 clones, roughly nine tenths found once. Input material: peripheral blood. These receptor sequences come from a human donor in a cohort sampled during active COVID-19.

As for this clone: One junction end does not reproduce the germline sequence, and a read error may be involved. The chain is built from TRBV6-1 and TRBJ2-7; the D gene is possibly TRBD1 (5 bases). Germline V lookup: CDR1 MNHNS, CDR2 SASEGT. The CDR3 totals 15 residues. CDR3 DNA sequence: TGTGCCAGCAGGGAAGCTAGGGGCAACTCCTACGAGCAGTACTTC. Its protein is CASREARGNSYEQYF.

The rearrangement uses TRBV20-1 and TRBJ2-1; D gene unclear. The CDR3 is made up of 10 amino acids. V lost 5 bases, J lost 3 bases, and 2 bases lay in between. The germline V gene encodes CDR1 DFQATT and CDR2 SNEGSKA (reference sequence). The CDR3 protein is CSAYYNEQFF. CDR3 DNA: TGCAGTGCTTACTACAATGAGCAGTTCTTC.

This clone was recorded a few times. The chain carries TRBV7-9 and TRBJ1-2, with D unclear. V lost 2 bases and J lost 3, with 13 bases in between. The CDR3 sequence is 15 residues long. The germline CDR1 and CDR2 sequences are SEHNR and FQNEAQ (reference sequence). The CDR3 DNA sequence: TGTGCCAGCAGCTTATCTTGGCCCGGGGACTATGGCTACACCTTC. Protein product: CASSLSWPGDYGYTF.

This chain connects TRBV5-1 to TRBJ2-7, with TRBD1 matching 12 bases. With 0 bases clipped from V and 8 bases from J, the junction kept 6 bases outside the gene matches. The CDR3 has 15 residues. Germline CDR1 reads SGHRS; CDR2 reads YFSETQ. The CDR3 reads CASSLGGQGARQQYF. DNA for the CDR3: TGCGCCAGCAGCTTGGGGGGACAGGGGGCGCGTCAGCAGTACTTC.

The rearrangement uses TRBV7-9 and TRBJ2-1; possibly TRBD2 for D (5 bases). Germline-derived CDR1 and CDR2 are SEHNR and FQNEAQ (reference sequence). Trimming cost V 3 bases and J 4 bases, with 13 bases left between them. The CDR3 is 15 amino acids. The DNA for the CDR3 is TGTGCCAGCAGCTTCGCCGGCGCGGGTTACAATGAGCAGTTCTTC. Translating gives CASSFAGAGYNEQFF.

The chain uses TRBV10-3 and TRBJ2-3; tentative D call: TRBD1 (6 bases). CDR3 size: 11 residues. The germline V gene encodes CDR1 ENHRY and CDR2 SYGVKD. V was clipped by 10 bases and J by 6 bases, with 11 bases between them. CDR3 nucleotides: TGTGCCACCCAGGGGAAGGATACGCAGTATTTT. This translates into CATQGKDTQYF.

V is TRBV5-4 and J is TRBJ1-2; D remains unclear. This CDR3 contains 14 residues. In germline, CDR1 is SGHNT, CDR2 YYREEE (reference sequence). V lost 3 bases to trimming and J lost 6 bases, with 15 bases between them. The CDR3 is CASSYDWAGDGYTF. The CDR3 DNA sequence: TGTGCCAGCAGCTACGACTGGGCGGGAGATGGCTACACCTTC.

A note on this clone: One end of the junction varies from germline; a read error may be responsible. The CDR3 reads CASSVGALGGSF. DNA for the CDR3: TGTGCCAGCAGCGTAGGGGCCCTAGGCGGGAGCTTC. The chain uses TRBV9 and TRBJ1-2; no reliable D call. The CDR3 is 12 residues long. Germline V gene sequence: CDR1 SGDLS, CDR2 YYNGEE.

This chain connects TRBV6-5 to TRBJ2-7, with a weak D call TRBD1 (6 bases). Germline V CDR1 and CDR2: MNHEY, SVGAGI. The V and J ends lost 6 bases and 6 bases respectively, with 18 bases between them. The CDR3 consists of 14 residues. CDR3 in DNA: TGTGCCAGCAGGCTCAGGGGAGTCTCTGGCGAGCAGTACTTC. It translates to CASRLRGVSGEQYF.

V gene TRBV14 combines with J gene TRBJ2-7; D ambiguous. Germline-derived CDR1 and CDR2 are SGHDN and FVKESK. Deletions cut 8 bases from V and 4 bases from J, with 9 bases between. This CDR3 contains 11 residues. The CDR3 coding sequence is TGTGCCAGCGGGTGGAGTTACGAGCAGTACTTC. Protein product: CASGWSYEQYF.

The chain recombines TRBV27 with TRBJ1-1; 8 nucleotides agree with TRBD1. V was clipped by 6 bases and J by 0 bases; unmatched bases: 12. The germline V gene encodes CDR1 MNHEY and CDR2 SMNVEV (reference sequence). The CDR3 is made up of 17 amino acids. CDR3 protein: CASSPLLTGGMNTEAFF. In nucleotides, the CDR3 is TGTGCCAGCAGCCCACTTCTTACAGGGGGTATGAACACTGAAGCTTTCTTT.

The chain combines TRBV4-1 with TRBJ2-1, with 9 nucleotides matching TRBD2. V was pared by 6 bases and J by 5 bases, with 8 bases of the junction left unmatched. CDR1 and CDR2 from the germline V gene are MGHRA and YSYEKL. CDR3 length: 15 amino acids. The CDR3 spells CASSPETSGHNEQFF. CDR3 in DNA: TGCGCCAGCAGTCCTGAGACTAGCGGCCACAATGAGCAGTTCTTC.

The rearrangement uses TRBV5-6 and TRBJ2-2; 9 bases fit TRBD1. J was trimmed by 8 bases and V by 0 bases; bases with no gene match: 17. The CDR3 runs to 19 residues. CDR1 and CDR2 from the germline V gene are SGHDT and YYEEEE. The DNA of the CDR3 is TGTGCCAGCAGCTTGGCCTCTGCCGGGACAGGGTCCGAAAGGGGGGAGCTGTTTTTT. This translates into CASSLASAGTGSERGELFF.

The V gene is TRBV7-8, the J gene TRBJ2-1; D is ambiguous. Trimming removed 2 bases at V and 2 bases at J, with 7 bases between. Germline V gene sequence: CDR1 SGHVS, CDR2 FQNEAQ. The CDR3 is made up of 14 amino acids. CDR3 region: CASSLRLAYNEQFF. CDR3 in DNA: TGTGCCAGCAGCTTAAGGCTAGCCTACAATGAGCAGTTCTTC.

The rearrangement links TRBV29-1 to TRBJ1-1; 7 bases align to TRBD1. CDR1 and CDR2 (germline): SQVTM, ANQGSEA. This CDR3 is 11 amino acids long. J gave up 11 bases and V 2 bases, and 5 bases lay outside the gene matches. The CDR3 region has the DNA TGCAGCGTTGAACAGGGGGTGGTGGCTTTCTTT. Protein sequence: CSVEQGVVAFF.

The V gene is TRBV30, the J gene TRBJ2-4; 9 bases are a match to TRBD2. Trimming removed 0 bases from V and 6 bases from J; junction bases left unmatched: 3. The germline V gene encodes CDR1 GTSNPN and CDR2 SVGIG (reference sequence). The CDR3 consists of 14 residues. CDR3 nucleotides: TGTGCCTGGAGTGTTAATAGCGGGAGAAACATTCAGTACTTC. This translates into CAWSVNSGRNIQYF.

This clone was seen once. The CDR3 is CASSEGGDFYGYTF. CDR3 nucleotide sequence: TGTGCCAGCAGTGAAGGCGGAGATTTCTATGGCTACACCTTC. The rearrangement joins TRBV6-1 to TRBJ1-2; D unresolved. The V end was cut by 1 base, the J end by 4 bases, with 10 bases between. The CDR3 contains 14 residues. The germline V gene encodes CDR1 MNHNS and CDR2 SASEGT.

The chain is built from TRBV6-6 and TRBJ2-5; 8 bases are shared with TRBD1. This CDR3 is 16 amino acids long. Germline V CDR1 and CDR2: MNHNY, SVGAGI (reference sequence). V trimming: 2 bases; J trimming: 3 bases; junction bases outside the gene matches: 8. DNA for the CDR3: TGTGCCAGCAGTTACCCTTACGGACAGGGAGAAGAGACCCAGTACTTC. It codes for CASSYPYGQGEETQYF.

V usage is TRBV28 and J usage is TRBJ1-1, with unresolved D. This CDR3 has 10 residues. Germline assignment: CDR1 MDHEN and CDR2 SYDVKM. The CDR3 region is CATGRSEAFF. As DNA, the CDR3 is TGTGCTACCGGTCGCTCTGAAGCTTTCTTT.

J is TRBJ2-2 and V is TRBV27; TRBD2 matches 10 bases. CDR1 is MNHEY and CDR2 is SMNVEV in the germline V gene (reference sequence). The trim removed 6 bases at V and 7 bases at J, leaving 17 bases unmatched. CDR3 length: 18 amino acids. The CDR3 is CASSRMGLAIVRGGELFF. Written as DNA, the CDR3 is TGTGCCAGCAGCAGAATGGGACTAGCGATCGTCCGGGGCGGGGAGCTGTTTTTT.

This clone has more than one count but fewer than ten. V usage is TRBV27 and J usage is TRBJ2-2; D unclear. This CDR3 region has 12 residues. CDR1 and CDR2 from the germline V gene are MNHEY and SMNVEV (reference sequence). V dropped 6 bases and J dropped 1 base, with 3 bases sitting between them. CDR3 in amino acids: CASRRNTGELFF. The CDR3 bases are TGTGCCAGCAGGCGGAACACCGGGGAGCTGTTTTTT.

The chain links TRBV5-6 to TRBJ2-1; D ambiguous. This CDR3 has 15 residues. Trimming cost V 1 base and J 0 bases, with 8 bases left between them. Germline assignment: CDR1 SGHDT and CDR2 YYEEEE. CDR3 sequence: CASSLWAVSYNEQFF. CDR3 sequence (DNA): TGTGCCAGCAGCTTGTGGGCAGTCTCCTACAATGAGCAGTTCTTC. The variable domain in full, with the rest retrieved from reference TRBV5-6 and TRBJ2-1, is DAGVTQSPTHLIKTRGQQVTLRCSPKSGHDTVSWYQQALGQGPQFIFQYYEEEERQRGNFPDRFSGHQFPNYSSELNVNALLLGDSALYLCASSLWAVSYNEQFFGPGTRLTVL.

This chain uses TRBV7-9 with TRBJ2-3; D uncertain. Germline CDR1 SEHNR, CDR2 FQNEAQ (reference sequence). V dropped 0 bases and J dropped 0 bases, with 4 bases sitting between them. The CDR3 spans 14 residues. CDR3 residues: CASSLAASTDTQYF. As DNA, the CDR3 is TGTGCCAGCAGCTTAGCGGCTAGCACAGATACGCAGTATTTT. Full variable domain (rest looked up from reference TRBV7-9 and TRBJ2-3): DTGVSQNPRHKITKRGQNVTFRCDPISEHNRLYWYRQTLGQGPEFLTYFQNEAQLEKSRLLSDRFSAERPKGSFSTLEIQRTEQGDSAMYLCASSLAASTDTQYFGPGTRLTVL.

The V call is TRBV5-6, the J call TRBJ2-3; no firm D call. Trimming removed 4 bases at V and 2 bases at J, with 17 bases between. This CDR3 has 16 residues. Germline CDR1 is SGHDT and CDR2 is YYEEEE. CDR3 region: CASSRTQASNTDTQYF. The CDR3 DNA sequence: TGTGCCAGCAGCCGAACCCAGGCGAGTAACACAGATACGCAGTATTTT.

The chain combines TRBV5-6 with TRBJ2-7, with 9 bases identical to TRBD2. The germline CDR1 and CDR2 sequences are SGHDT and YYEEEE. The V gene end was trimmed by 4 bases and the J gene end by 3 bases; junction bases not matched to a gene: 14. The CDR3 is 17 residues long. The CDR3 DNA reads TGTGCCAGCAGCCCTTCGAAGAGCGGGAGGCCCATCTACGAGCAGTACTTC. Amino acid sequence: CASSPSKSGRPIYEQYF.

This clone occurred once. V and J are TRBV6-5 and TRBJ2-3, with D tentatively TRBD1 (5 bases). From germline, CDR1 is MNHEY and CDR2 SVGAGI. V was shortened by 6 bases and J by 5 bases, with 15 bases between the two germline ends. The CDR3 covers 14 residues. For the CDR3, the DNA is TGTGCCAGCAGCTTTAACCAGGGAATAGATACGCAGTATTTT. Its protein product is CASSFNQGIDTQYF.